These T cell receptor beta chains were read from a single sample in a study of blood T cell repertoires in COVID-19. Measured with immunoSEQ multiplex PCR; TCRdb has only the in-frame clones, and not every one. There are about 170,000 clones in the sample; 70% to 90% occur only once, and roughly 1.1% lies in the top ten. Material: peripheral blood. These receptors all come from a man in his 60s who had recovered from COVID-19. The CDR3 runs from the conserved cysteine through the conserved F or W. A D gene is named only where the DNA matches it firmly. Only some rows state a clone size, as once, few, many or a class for expanded clones.

j_gene | d_gene | abundance | v_gene | CDR3nt | CDR3aa
TRBJ1-5 | . | few | TRBV18 | TGTGCCAGCCGGGCGGGTGGCAATCAGCCCCAGCATTTT | CASRAGGNQPQHF
TRBJ2-7 | TRBD1 | few | TRBV9 | TGTGCCAGCAGCTCCCAACCCGACAGGGTCTACGAGCAGTACTTC | CASSSQPDRVYEQYF
TRBJ2-5 | . | once | TRBV4-1 | TGCGCCAGCAGCCAAGCTGACAAGCAAGAGACCCAGTACTTC | CASSQADKQETQYF
TRBJ2-2 | . | . | TRBV7-3 | TGTGCCAGCAGCTTAATGTCGACGGGGAACACCGGGGAGCTGTTTTTT | CASSLMSTGNTGELFF
TRBJ2-3 | . | . | TRBV9 | TGTGCCAGCAGCGTAGGGACAACAGTTGGTTTGGGGGGGGCAAGAGATACGCAGTATTTT | CASSVGTTVGLGGARDTQYF
TRBJ2-1 | . | . | TRBV27 | TGTGCCAGCGTTCTCTCGGGGGTGGGTGAGCAGTTCTTC | CASVLSGVGEQFF
TRBJ2-7 | . | few | TRBV5-1 | TGCGCCAGCAGCACGGGACTGCAGCCCTACGAGCAGTACTTC | CASSTGLQPYEQYF
TRBJ2-7 | . | . | TRBV5-8 | TGTGCCAGCAACGGTCGAGGCAGGGGAACCTACGAGCAGTACTTC | CASNGRGRGTYEQYF
TRBJ2-1 | . | . | TRBV9 | TGTGCCAGCACCGAACGGGGGTCCCCATTCAATCAGTTCTTC | CASTERGSPFNQFF
TRBJ1-5 | . | . | TRBV21-1 | TGTGCCAGCACCGCACAGGGCGATCAGCCCCAGCATTTT | CASTAQGDQPQHF
TRBJ2-1 | . | . | TRBV11-2 | TGTGCCAGCAGCTTAGCCGGTCGGTACAATGAGCAGTTCTTC | CASSLAGRYNEQFF
TRBJ1-1 | . | . | TRBV6-5 | TGTGCCAGCAGCTTCGACTACACTGAAGCTTTCTTT | CASSFDYTEAFF
TRBJ2-3 | TRBD2 | . | TRBV9 | TGTGCCAGCAGCTCCGCGGGGGGGACAGATACGCAGTATTTT | CASSSAGGTDTQYF
TRBJ1-2 | . | . | TRBV9 | TGTGCCAGCAGCCGACAGACGGGTGGCTACACCTTC | CASSRQTGGYTF
TRBJ2-6 | . | . | TRBV3-1/TRBV3-2 | TGTGCCAGCAGCCAAGATTCGAGCGGGGCCAACGTCCTGACTTTC | CASSQDSSGANVLTF
TRBJ2-5 | TRBD2 | . | TRBV7-6 | TGTGCCAGCAAGGGTGGTCTAGCGGTGGGAGAGACCCAGTACTTC | CASKGGLAVGETQYF
TRBJ1-2 | . | . | TRBV4-2 | TGTGCCAGCAGCCAAGATCTCTCACAGGGTGGAAGCTACACCTTC | CASSQDLSQGGSYTF
TRBJ1-1 | TRBD1 | . | TRBV10-3 | TGTGCCACCCGCGGGACAGGGGATGGCACTGAAGCTTTCTTT | CATRGTGDGTEAFF
TRBJ1-1 | TRBD1 | . | TRBV5-1 | TGCGCCAGCAGCTACCGAGGGGGCATGAACACTGAAGCTTTCTTT | CASSYRGGMNTEAFF
TRBJ2-2 | . | . | TRBV29-1 | TGCAGCGCGGACAGTGCGACCGGGGAGCTGTTTTTT | CSADSATGELFF
TRBJ1-1 | TRBD1 | . | TRBV4-3 | TGCGCCAGCAGCCAAGATGGGACAGGGGAAGCTTTCTTT | CASSQDGTGEAFF
TRBJ2-1 | TRBD1 | . | TRBV10-3 | TGTGCCATCAGCGACAGGGACCACGAGCAGTTCTTC | CAISDRDHEQFF
TRBJ1-2 | TRBD1 | . | TRBV6-5 | TGTGCCAGCAGTTACCGCCCAGGGGGTGGCTACACCTTC | CASSYRPGGGYTF
TRBJ2-7 | TRBD1 | . | TRBV7-2 | TGTGCCAGCAGCTCCGACAGGGCGAGCTCCTACGAGCAGTACTTC | CASSSDRASSYEQYF
TRBJ1-1 | . | . | TRBV12-3/TRBV12-4 | TGTGCCAGCAGTTTGGCAGGAAACACTGAAGCTTTCTTT | CASSLAGNTEAFF
TRBJ2-7 | TRBD1 | . | TRBV18 | TGTGCCAGCTCACGACCCGGGACAGGGGTTTACGAGCAGTACTTC | CASSRPGTGVYEQYF
TRBJ2-3 | . | . | TRBV9 | TGTGCCAGCAGCGTAGGCGGGGATACTAGCACAGATACGCAGTATTTT | CASSVGGDTSTDTQYF
TRBJ2-7 | TRBD1 | . | TRBV9 | TGTGCCAGCAGCGCTCCGGGACAGGGGCCCTACGAGCAGTACTTC | CASSAPGQGPYEQYF
TRBJ2-7 | . | . | TRBV7-8 | TGTGCCAGCAGCCCCCGCGCGAGCTGGGAGGGGACAAAGGAGCAGTACTTC | CASSPRASWEGTKEQYF
TRBJ1-2 | TRBD1 | few | TRBV10-1 | TGCGCCAGCAGTTCCGGACAGGGGGCCTATGGCTACACCTTC | CASSSGQGAYGYTF
TRBJ1-1 | . | . | TRBV3-1/TRBV3-2 | TGTGCCAGCAGCCCCGACGGCCTGGGGGGTGGCACTGAAGCTTTCTTT | CASSPDGLGGGTEAFF
TRBJ1-1 | . | medium-sized | TRBV4-3 | TGCGCCAGCAGCGAAAGCTTCAGGTTGGGCACTGAAGCTTTCTTT | CASSESFRLGTEAFF
TRBJ1-5 | . | . | TRBV27 | TGTGCCAGCAGTTGGAGTCCTAATCAGCCCCAGCATTTT | CASSWSPNQPQHF
TRBJ1-5 | TRBD1 | . | TRBV19 | TGTGCCAGTAGTATTCCTGACAGGGTGGACCAGCCCCAGCATTTT | CASSIPDRVDQPQHF
TRBJ1-1 | . | . | TRBV11-1 | TGTGCCAGCAACGAACGCAGGGGCTTGGATACTGAAGCTTTCTTT | CASNERRGLDTEAFF
TRBJ2-1 | TRBD1 | . | TRBV5-4 | TGTGCCAGCACCCGACAGGGTACCTACAATGAGCAGTTCTTC | CASTRQGTYNEQFF
TRBJ1-5 | . | . | TRBV4-2 | TGTGCCAGCAGCCAAGATGGGCAGATGGATCAGCCCCAGCATTTT | CASSQDGQMDQPQHF